These 27 T cell receptor beta chains came from one sample sequenced in a study of tumor-infiltrating lymphocytes in primary liver carcinoma. Total RNA amounting to around 530 ng was the source from which TCR beta cDNA was made with a constant-region primer. The TCR beta library was amplified through three nested multiplex PCR rounds in a modified ARM-PCR procedure. PCR rounds one and two used TRBV1-TRBV30 forward primers with a C-beta reverse primer for 10 cycles each. Via MiXCR, TCRdb re-called the multiplex PCR reads, giving one row per CDR3 protein. The table includes roughly 50,000 distinct CDR3 sequences, about 68% detected once. The source material, 20-30 mg of unsorted bulk tissue, was used to co-extract RNA and DNA. The sample taken for sequencing was liver tumor tissue from sampling region 2. Stated subset: tumor region T2, inferior pole. These receptors were collected from a man aged 35 to 55 with primary liver carcinoma and hepatitis B virus infection.

About this clonotype itself: Germline and junction disagree at one end, which may indicate a read error. This chain links TRBV7-8 with TRBJ2-3; 8 bases map to TRBD2. CDR3 length equals 13 residues. Germline values: CDR1 SGHVS, CDR2 FQNEAQ. CDR3 residues: CASGVAGLDTRYF. The DNA of the CDR3 is TGTGCCAGCGGTGTAGCGGGACTAGATACGCGGTATTTT. The complete variable domain, with remaining parts taken from reference TRBV7-8 and TRBJ2-3, reads GAGVSQSPRYKVAKRGQDVALRCDPISGHVSLFWYQQALGQGPEFLTYFQNEAQLDKSGLPSDRFFAERPEGSVSTLKIQRTQQEDSAVYLCASGVAGLDTRYFGPGTRLTVL.

Points on this clonotype: Being one base from a much bigger clone, this may be a read error. The V gene is TRBV28, the J gene TRBJ2-6, with D perhaps given as TRBD1 or TRBD2 (5 bases each). Germline values: CDR1 MDHEN, CDR2 SYDVKM. This CDR3 has 16 amino acids. The germline V and J ends were trimmed by 6 bases and 0 bases, with 12 bases remaining between them. The CDR3 nucleotides read TGTGCCAGCAGGGGGGACGGCCCCTCTGGGGCCAACGTCCTGACTTTC. Amino acid sequence: CASRGDGPSGANVLTF. Looking up the rest from reference TRBV28 and TRBJ2-6 gives the full variable domain: DVKVTQSSRYLVKRTGEKVFLECVQDMDHENMFWYRQDPGLGLRLIYFSYDVKMKEKGDIPEGYSVSREKKERFSLILESASTNQTSMYLCASRGDGPSGANVLTFGAGSRLTVL.

This clonotype has more than one count but fewer than ten. A read error is possible here, since a much larger clone lies one base away. J is TRBJ2-5 and V is TRBV7-9; 7 bases match TRBD1. This CDR3 spans 15 amino acids. Per germline, CDR1 SEHNR and CDR2 FQNEAQ (reference sequence). CDR3 residues: CANSLQQQGSETQYF. CDR3 in DNA: TGTGCCAACAGCTTACAGCAACAGGGGTCAGAGACCCAGTACTTC. The full variable domain, its missing parts supplied by reference TRBV7-9 and TRBJ2-5, is DTGVSQNPRHKITKRGQNVTFRCDPISEHNRLYWYRQTLGQGPEFLTYFQNEAQLEKSRLLSDRFSAERPKGSFSTLEIQRTEQGDSAMYLCANSLQQQGSETQYFGPGTRLLVL.

On this clonotype: One base away lies a much larger clone, so this may be a sequencing read error. V usage is TRBV20-1 and J usage is TRBJ1-3; perhaps TRBD1 as D (6 bases). Germline CDR1 DFQATT, CDR2 SNEGSKA (reference sequence). This CDR3 is built from 14 residues. The CDR3: CSAPRGHSGNIIYF. The CDR3 coding sequence is TGCAGTGCTCCGAGGGGACACTCTGGAAACATCATATATTTT.

Comments on this clonotype: The CDR3 does not end in the conserved phenylalanine or tryptophan, so this is likely a read error. This chain uses TRBV12-3 or TRBV12-4 with TRBJ2-1, with D perhaps TRBD1 (6 bases). The CDR3 extends over 13 amino acids. Trimming removed 6 bases from V and 6 bases from J, with 12 bases in between. This chain's CDR3 is CASSTGRGNEQFL. The CDR3 DNA is TGTGCCAGCAGCACGGGCAGGGGCAATGAGCAGTTCCTC.

V is TRBV6-6 and J is TRBJ2-7, with 7 bases that match TRBD2. Germline V lookup: CDR1 MNHNY, CDR2 SVGAGI (reference sequence). The CDR3 has 16 residues. Unmatched junction bases numbered 21, after V lost 8 bases and J lost 8 bases. CDR3 sequence (DNA): TGTGCCAGCGGTGGGGGGGGAGGTCCCTCCCGATACAAGCAGTACTTC. This encodes CASGGGGGPSRYKQYF.

This chain uses TRBV11-2 with TRBJ2-1, with 7 bases fitting TRBD1. V dropped 7 bases and J dropped 6; count of bases not matched to a gene: 9. CDR3 length equals 14 residues. Per the germline V gene, CDR1 is SGHAT and CDR2 is FQNNGV. The CDR3 loop reads CASTQTGTANEQFF. As DNA, the CDR3 is TGTGCCAGCACCCAGACAGGGACAGCCAATGAGCAGTTCTTC.

This clonotype showed up just once. The chain couples TRBV28 to TRBJ1-6; the D is unclear. The CDR3 is made up of 13 amino acids. CDR1 MDHEN and CDR2 SYDVKM come from the germline V gene. Trimming cost V 8 bases and J 7 bases, with 12 bases left between them. The CDR3 DNA follows: TGTGCCAGCGGTTCGGGTCCGAATTCACCCCTCCACTTT. Encoded protein: CASGSGPNSPLHF.

This clonotype occurred a few times. The CDR3: CASSYRGGGNQPQHF. Here the CDR3 DNA reads TGTGCCAGCAGTTACCGGGGAGGGGGCAATCAGCCCCAGCATTTT. The rearrangement uses TRBV6-2 or TRBV6-3 and TRBJ1-5, with D maybe TRBD1 (5 bases). V was clipped by 2 bases and J by 2 bases, with 10 bases between them. The germline V gene encodes CDR1 MNHEY and CDR2 SVGEGT. This CDR3 has 15 residues.

About this clonotype itself: One end of the junction fails to match germline, which may point to a read error. The chain links TRBV6-6 to TRBJ2-3, with 7 nucleotides matching TRBD1. CDR1 MNHNY and CDR2 SVGAGI come from the germline V gene (reference sequence). This CDR3 contains 15 residues. Written as DNA, the CDR3 is TGTGCCTGCAGTCATCACAGGGGAAGTACAGATACGCAGTATTTT. This translates into CACSHHRGSTDTQYF.

About this clonotype itself: One end of the junction fails to match germline, which may point to a read error. The chain combines TRBV5-1 with TRBJ1-4, with D possibly TRBD1 on 6 matching bases. The germline CDR1 and CDR2 sequences are SGHRS and YFSETQ. The CDR3 is made up of 15 amino acids. This chain's CDR3 is CSSSHYQGINEKLFF. The CDR3 DNA follows: TGCTCCAGCAGCCATTACCAGGGGATAAACGAAAAACTGTTTTTT.

This clonotype was detected only once. The V call is TRBV6-5, the J call TRBJ2-1, with D unresolved. Trimming stripped 0 bases from V and 5 bases from J, with 20 bases between. The CDR3 extends over 18 amino acids. Germline CDR1 MNHEY, CDR2 SVGAGI. The DNA of the CDR3 is TGTGCCAGCAGTTACTCAGGGCCGGCGGCCAACATCAACAATGAGCAGTTCTTC. This codes for CASSYSGPAANINNEQFF.

V gene TRBV12-3 or TRBV12-4 combines with J gene TRBJ2-2; 12 bases map to TRBD2. V was pared by 9 bases and J by 7 bases, with 9 bases of the junction left unmatched. CDR3 length equals 15 residues. CDR3 residues: CASPGTSGFSGELFF. The CDR3 region has the DNA TGTGCCAGTCCCGGGACTAGCGGGTTCAGCGGGGAGCTGTTTTTT.

With regard to this clonotype: An end of the junction does not agree with germline; a read error may underlie this. In DNA, the CDR3 is TGCGCCAGCAGCCTCACAGTGTGCTCCTACGAGCAATACTTC. This codes for CASSLTVCSYEQYF. The V and J genes are TRBV4-1 and TRBJ2-7, with no clear D. This CDR3 region has 14 residues. CDR1 is MGHRA, CDR2 YSYEKL, per germline.

This clonotype appeared a few times. The chain is built from TRBV12-3 or TRBV12-4 and TRBJ1-1; no clear D. The CDR3 consists of 14 residues. The V gene lost 9 bases and the J gene lost 4 bases, with 18 bases spanning the gap. DNA for the CDR3: TGTGCCAGTAGCATAGCCCATCTTAGCACTGAAGCTTTCTTT. Its translation is CASSIAHLSTEAFF.

Of note for this clonotype: A read error is likely, as this CDR3 ends without the conserved phenylalanine or tryptophan. It is unclear where the CDR3 begins or ends on the DNA, so no DNA is shown, and the CDR3 is as TCRdb lists it. The chain joins TRBV11-2 to TRBJ1-4; the table's D call TRBD1 went unverified against the DNA. The germline V gene has CDR1 SGHAT and CDR2 FQNNGV. Both ends counted, the CDR3 spans 14 residues. CDR3 amino acids: CASSLEVGDEKLSS.

V and J are TRBV6-6 and TRBJ2-1; D unclear. V gave up 2 bases and J gave up 12 bases, with 20 bases separating them. The CDR3 runs to 15 residues. Germline V gene data show CDR1 as MNHNY and CDR2 as SVGAGI (reference sequence). The CDR3 DNA sequence: TGTGCCAGCAGTTACGTGATTAGCATTAATAGTGGGCAGTTCTTC. It yields the protein CASSYVISINSGQFF.

Worth noting for this clonotype: A single base separates this from a much larger clone, so it may be a read error. The rearrangement joins TRBV6-5 to TRBJ1-3; 7 bases are shared with TRBD1. The V gene end was trimmed by 6 bases and the J gene end by 2 bases; junction bases not matched to a gene: 10. Germline V gene lookup returns CDR1 MNHEY and CDR2 SVGAGI. CDR3 size: 16 residues. CDR3 DNA: TGTGCCAGCAGCGCTGACAGGGTCCTCACTGGAAACACCATATATTTT. Protein product: CASSADRVLTGNTIYF.

Comments on this clonotype: The final CDR3 position lacks the conserved phenylalanine or tryptophan, pointing to a likely read error. V and J are TRBV5-4 and TRBJ2-7; weak D call: TRBD2 (5 bases). CDR3 length: 15 amino acids. The V and J ends lost 4 bases and 5 bases respectively, with 19 bases between them. Germline V gene data show CDR1 as SGHNT and CDR2 as YYREEE (reference sequence). The CDR3 nucleotides are TGTGCCAGCAGCCTGGGTGGATTAATCGGGGACGAGCAGTACTAC. Protein sequence: CASSLGGLIGDEQYY.

A note on this clonotype: The junction and the germline gene differ at one end; a read error may be behind it. CDR3 loop: CARSYPRLAGEPHNEQFF. CDR3 DNA: TGTGCCAGGAGCTATCCTCGACTAGCGGGAGAACCCCACAATGAGCAGTTCTTC. The chain has TRBV11-2 and TRBJ2-1, with 12 bases identical to TRBD2. Germline loops: CDR1 SGHAT, CDR2 FQNNGV. The CDR3 runs to 18 residues. The full variable domain, completed using reference TRBV11-2 and TRBJ2-1, is EAGVAQSPRYKIIEKRQSVAFWCNPISGHATLYWYQQILGQGPKLLIQFQNNGVVDDSQLPKDRFSAERLKGVDSTLKIQPAKLEDSAVYLCARSYPRLAGEPHNEQFFGPGTRLTVL.

Points on this clonotype: The conserved final phenylalanine or tryptophan is absent from the CDR3, which likely points to a read error. J is TRBJ1-3 and V is TRBV6-4; 8 positions agree with TRBD1. Per the germline V gene, CDR1 is MRHNA and CDR2 is SNTAGT. V gave up 8 bases and J gave up 4 bases; unmatched junction bases: 16. This CDR3 region has 17 residues. The CDR3 here is CASPPTMDREAGNTIYL. CDR3 bases: TGTGCCAGCCCCCCCACCATGGACAGGGAGGCGGGAAACACCATATATCTT.

As to this clonotype: The junction differs from germline at one of its ends, possibly a read error. The chain employs TRBV10-2 and TRBJ1-4, with D unclear. The CDR3 has 14 amino acids. Per germline, CDR1 WSHSY and CDR2 SAAADI. CDR3 nucleotides: TGCGCCGGCAGTGAGACAACAACTAATGAAAAACTGTTTTTT. Amino acid sequence: CAGSETTTNEKLFF.

The rearrangement joins TRBV6-1 to TRBJ2-3; 8 nucleotides line up with TRBD2. V trimming: 2 bases; J trimming: 0 bases; junction bases outside the gene matches: 7. Germline CDR1 is MNHNS and CDR2 is SASEGT. The CDR3 has 17 residues. The CDR3 sequence: CASSEPASGHSTDTQYF. CDR3 nucleotide sequence: TGTGCCAGCAGTGAACCAGCTAGCGGGCATAGCACAGATACGCAGTATTTT.

Concerning this clonotype: At one end the junction does not follow the germline gene, possibly because of a read error. V and J are TRBV27 and TRBJ2-3; TRBD2 agrees at 10 bases. Germline-derived CDR1 and CDR2 are MNHEY and SMNVEV (reference sequence). The CDR3 is made up of 15 amino acids. CDR3 region: CASSFRTSGTDAQYF. The CDR3 DNA is TGTGCCAGCAGTTTCAGGACTAGCGGAACAGATGCGCAGTATTTT.

V gene TRBV4-1 combines with J gene TRBJ2-1, with 7 bases fitting TRBD2. Germline assignment: CDR1 MGHRA and CDR2 YSYEKL. Germline trimming cut 2 bases from V and 5 bases from J; bases unmatched to any gene: 9. The CDR3 has 16 residues. CDR3 in DNA: TGCGCCAGCAGCCAACGCGGACTAGTGGGCCACAATGAGCAGTTCTTC. This gives the protein CASSQRGLVGHNEQFF.

Turning to this clonotype: At one end, the junction sequence differs from germline, possibly due to a read error. The chain combines TRBV6-5 with TRBJ2-6; a weak D match, TRBD1 (5 bases). Germline CDR1 reads MNHEY; CDR2 reads SVGAGI. This CDR3 spans 14 amino acids. The CDR3 bases are TGTGTCAGTAGTCGAGAAGCTGGGGCTAACGTCCTGACTTTC. As protein: CVSSREAGANVLTF.

For this clonotype: A read error may account for a junction end that differs from germline. V and J are TRBV7-9 and TRBJ1-1; 7 nucleotides align to TRBD1. The germline V gene encodes CDR1 SEHNR and CDR2 FQNEAQ (reference sequence). The CDR3 runs to 13 residues. CDR3 region: CARSLDRAAEAFF. CDR3 DNA sequence: TGTGCCAGGAGCTTAGACAGGGCTGCTGAAGCTTTCTTT.